The 21 T cell receptor beta chains presented below share a single source sample, sequenced in a study of blood T cell repertoires in COVID-19. Method: immunoSEQ multiplex PCR; TCRdb's copy keeps in-frame clones and lacks some. This table holds about 290,000 clones, about 90% found once. The sequenced sample consisted of peripheral blood. The receptors originated from a woman aged 30 to 39 with COVID-19, enrolled during active disease.

The rearrangement links TRBV5-4 to TRBJ2-1; 8 bases line up with TRBD2. Per the germline V gene, CDR1 is SGHNT and CDR2 is YYREEE (reference sequence). J was trimmed by 4 bases and V by 4 bases; bases with no gene match: 7. This CDR3 is 15 amino acids long. This chain's CDR3 is CASSHGGAFYNEQFF. DNA of the CDR3: TGTGCCAGCAGCCACGGGGGGGCGTTTTACAATGAGCAGTTCTTC.

The chain uses TRBV4-1 and TRBJ2-3, with TRBD1 as a possible D gene (7 bases). Trimming left V 6 bases short and J 2 bases short, with 12 bases between. Looked up from germline, CDR1 is MGHRA and CDR2 is YSYEKL. The CDR3 spans 14 residues. The CDR3 region is CASRRDSYTDTQYF. The DNA of the CDR3 is TGCGCCAGCAGGCGGGACAGTTACACAGATACGCAGTATTTT.

J is TRBJ1-4 and V is TRBV12-5; D perhaps matches TRBD1 (6 bases). Germline V CDR1 and CDR2: LGHNT, FRNRAP. Trimming shortened V by 9 bases and J by 5 bases, and 13 bases separated the two germline ends. The CDR3 consists of 13 residues. The CDR3 is CASSRDNNEKLFF. Here the CDR3 DNA reads TGTGCTAGCTCCCGGGACAACAATGAAAAACTGTTTTTT.

This clone was detected once. In nucleotides, the CDR3 is TGTGCCAGCAGCTTAGGGGCGGGACCGAACACCGGGGAGCTGTTTTTT. Residues: CASSLGAGPNTGELFF. The V call is TRBV7-8, the J call TRBJ2-2, with a possible D match to TRBD2 (6 bases). V was pared by 1 base and J by 0 bases, with 9 bases between. CDR1 is SGHVS, CDR2 FQNEAQ, per germline. The CDR3 totals 16 residues.

The chain recombines TRBV13 with TRBJ1-5; D not resolved. V was shortened by 5 bases and J by 9 bases, with 17 bases between the two germline ends. The CDR3 runs 14 residues. The germline CDR1 and CDR2 sequences are PRHDT and FYEKMQ (reference sequence). CDR3 DNA sequence: TGTGCCAGCAGCACCGGGAGGACGGGTTGGCCCCAGCATTTT. This sequence encodes CASSTGRTGWPQHF.

The chain uses TRBV7-9 and TRBJ1-4; D is unclear. From germline, CDR1 is SEHNR and CDR2 FQNEAQ (reference sequence). The CDR3 is 16 amino acids. Between the trimmed V and J ends, which lost 2 bases and 4 bases, there was a span of 14 bases. The CDR3: CASSLPSRRGNEKLFF. The CDR3 DNA is TGTGCCAGCAGCTTACCCAGCCGGCGGGGTAATGAAAAACTGTTTTTT.

J is TRBJ1-2 and V is TRBV4-2, with a tentative D call TRBD1 (5 bases). CDR1 and CDR2 (germline): LGHNA, YNFKEQ. The CDR3 loop spans 17 amino acids. V lost 0 bases and J 4 bases, leaving 18 bases between the germline ends. The CDR3 coding sequence is TGTGCCAGCAGCCAAGATAGGCGGGGCCGTCCGTCCTATGGCTACACCTTC. As protein: CASSQDRRGRPSYGYTF.

The chain has TRBV7-9 and TRBJ2-2, with 7 bases lining up with TRBD1. The CDR3 is 15 amino acids. Germline CDR1 is SEHNR and CDR2 is FQNEAQ (reference sequence). With V trimmed by 4 bases and J by 10 bases, 12 bases remained unmatched. The CDR3 bases are TGTGCCAGCAGCTCCGACAGGGCCGAGGTAGAGGAGCTGTTTTTT. It codes for CASSSDRAEVEELFF.

The chain combines TRBV7-9 with TRBJ1-3; 10 nucleotides agree with TRBD1. Losses at the gene ends were 6 bases for V and 8 bases for J; bases not matched to a gene: 4. CDR1 SEHNR and CDR2 FQNEAQ come from the germline V gene (reference sequence). This CDR3 comprises 13 residues. CDR3 amino acids: CASRGQGVHTIYF. CDR3 coding DNA: TGTGCCAGCAGAGGACAGGGGGTTCACACCATATATTTT.

The chain uses TRBV5-5 and TRBJ1-2, with D unclear. The CDR3 extends over 14 amino acids. Germline CDR1 and CDR2: SGHKS and YYEKEE (reference sequence). V dropped 0 bases and J dropped 7 bases, with 13 bases sitting between them. DNA of the CDR3: TGTGCCAGCAGCTTGGACAGTTTCGTGGGTGGCTACACCTTC. Amino acid sequence: CASSLDSFVGGYTF.

The chain is built from TRBV7-6 and TRBJ2-5; 8 bases align to TRBD2. V lost 7 bases and J lost 5; bases outside the gene matches: 18. The V gene's germline CDR1 is SGHVS and CDR2 FNYEAQ. The CDR3 has 17 residues. CDR3 bases: TGTGCCAGCACCCTTGGCCCGACGGGGGGGATGGCGGAGACCCAGTACTTC. This codes for CASTLGPTGGMAETQYF. The variable domain in full, completed from reference TRBV7-6 and TRBJ2-5, reads GAGVSQSPRYKVTKRGQDVALRCDPISGHVSLYWYRQALGQGPEFLTYFNYEAQQDKSGLPNDRFSAERPEGSISTLTIQRTEQRDSAMYRCASTLGPTGGMAETQYFGPGTRLLVL.

The chain recombines TRBV5-1 with TRBJ2-1; D unclear. The CDR3 is 11 amino acids. Trimming left V 2 bases short and J 6 bases short, with 3 bases between. The germline gives CDR1 SGHRS, CDR2 YFSETQ. The CDR3 sequence: CASSFSNEQFF. The CDR3 coding sequence is TGCGCCAGCAGCTTCTCCAATGAGCAGTTCTTC.

The CDR3: CASSYGDRGFEQYF. The CDR3 nucleotides are TGTGCCAGCAGTTACGGGGACAGGGGTTTTGAGCAGTACTTC. The rearrangement links TRBV6-5 to TRBJ2-7; the match to TRBD1 covers 10 bases. CDR1 and CDR2 from the germline V gene are MNHEY and SVGAGI. Germline trimming cut 2 bases from V and 7 bases from J; bases unmatched to any gene: 5. This CDR3 is built from 14 residues.

Written as DNA, the CDR3 is TGCGCCAGCAGGGGTGCGGCGAACACCGGGGAGCTGTTTTTT. Translation gives CASRGAANTGELFF. This chain links TRBV4-1 with TRBJ2-2; D not certain. The CDR3 has 14 amino acids. Germline V gene sequence: CDR1 MGHRA, CDR2 YSYEKL. V was pared by 6 bases and J by 0 bases, with 8 bases between.

The chain is built from TRBV6-5 and TRBJ1-3; TRBD1 matches at 8 bases. V gave up 1 base and J gave up 2 bases; unmatched junction bases: 1. The CDR3 is made up of 15 amino acids. CDR1 MNHEY and CDR2 SVGAGI come from the germline V gene. CDR3 residues: CASSYYRGTGNTIYF. CDR3 nucleotide sequence: TGTGCCAGCAGTTACTACAGGGGGACTGGAAACACCATATATTTT.

The chain carries TRBV7-2 and TRBJ1-3, with D maybe TRBD1 (6 bases). CDR3 size: 14 residues. Trimming removed 5 bases from V and 5 bases from J, with 13 bases in between. Germline V CDR1 and CDR2: SGHTA, FQGNSA. The CDR3 DNA reads as TGTGCCAGCAGCCATGACAGGATCAGAAACACCATATATTTT. It translates to CASSHDRIRNTIYF.

This clone was seen just once. J is TRBJ1-1 and V is TRBV5-1, with D perhaps matching TRBD1 (6 bases). This CDR3 spans 12 amino acids. The V gene's germline CDR1 is SGHRS and CDR2 YFSETQ. With 5 bases removed from V and 5 bases from J, the gap between germline ends came to 10 bases. CDR3 coding DNA: TGCGCCAGCAGACAGGGTGGGACTGAAGCTTTCTTT. Translated, it gives CASRQGGTEAFF.

This CDR3 reads CASTLSEGDHTGELFF. The CDR3, as DNA: TGTGCCAGCACCCTATCAGAGGGGGACCACACCGGGGAGCTGTTTTTT. V is TRBV9 and J is TRBJ2-2; tentative D call: TRBD1 (6 bases). The ends were cut back, 6 bases at V and 3 bases at J, with 18 bases in the middle. The CDR3 runs to 16 residues. Germline V lookup: CDR1 SGDLS, CDR2 YYNGEE.

The chain links TRBV27 to TRBJ2-2; no clear D gene. Trimming stripped 2 bases from V and 8 bases from J, with 6 bases between. Germline CDR1 reads MNHEY; CDR2 reads SMNVEV (reference sequence). The CDR3 extends over 12 amino acids. The CDR3 protein is CASSLGLGELFF. The CDR3 coding sequence is TGTGCCAGCAGTTTAGGGCTGGGGGAGCTGTTTTTT.

V gene TRBV12-1 combines with J gene TRBJ2-7; the table's D call, TRBD1, was not checked against the DNA. TRBV12-1 is a pseudogene locus. CDR3 length equals 15 residues. The CDR3 region is CASSPGTGARDEQYF. In DNA form, the CDR3 reads TGTGCCAGCAGCCCAGGGACAGGGGCGCGGGACGAGCAGTACTTC.

Here the CDR3 reads CASLECQQLQAEQYF. CDR3 nucleotide sequence: TGTGCCAGCCTCGAGTGCCAGCAGCTCCAGGCCGAGCAGTACTTC. The chain recombines TRBV7-9 with TRBJ2-7; no definite D call. The V end lost 8 bases, the J end lost 6 bases, and 23 bases lay between the germline ends. Germline CDR1 SEHNR, CDR2 FQNEAQ (reference sequence). The CDR3 spans 15 residues.